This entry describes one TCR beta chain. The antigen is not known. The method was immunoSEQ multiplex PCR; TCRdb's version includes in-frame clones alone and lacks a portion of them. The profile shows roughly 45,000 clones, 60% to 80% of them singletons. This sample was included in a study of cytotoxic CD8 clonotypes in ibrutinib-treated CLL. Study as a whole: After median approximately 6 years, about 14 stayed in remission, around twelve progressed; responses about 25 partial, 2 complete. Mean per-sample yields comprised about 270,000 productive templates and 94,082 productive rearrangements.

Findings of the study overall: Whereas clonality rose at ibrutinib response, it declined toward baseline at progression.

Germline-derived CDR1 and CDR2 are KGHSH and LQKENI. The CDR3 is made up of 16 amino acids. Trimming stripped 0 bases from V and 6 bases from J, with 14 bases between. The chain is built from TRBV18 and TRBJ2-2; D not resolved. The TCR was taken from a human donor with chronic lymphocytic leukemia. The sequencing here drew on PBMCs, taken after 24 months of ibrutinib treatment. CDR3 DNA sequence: TGTGCCAGCTCACCACCGCTTAGGCCTACCTCCGGGGAGCTGTTTTTT. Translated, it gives CASSPPLRPTSGELFF.